The present T cell receptor (beta chain) was sequenced within a study of CD8+CD57+ T cells in acquired aplastic anemia. Study overall: An average of about 11 million reads for CD4+ cells was obtained from healthy donors.

According to the study, genomic DNA was the template for TCR beta VDJ and CDR3 profiling. TCRdb fed the reads into MiXCR, producing one record per CDR3 protein. The table lists some 410,000 distinct CDR3 sequences, about 70% of them singletons. Deletions cut 4 bases from V and 9 bases from J, with 12 bases between. The CDR3 runs to 12 residues. From germline, CDR1 is SGHNT and CDR2 YENEEA. This clonotype originated in a human donor in good health, serving as a control. Material: sorted CD4+, CD8+, or CD8+CD57+ T cells (not recorded which) from PBMCs. The rearrangement joins TRBV11-3 to TRBJ2-5; D is uncertain. The CDR3 loop is CASSWGGRSQYF. CDR3 nucleotide sequence: TGTGCCAGCAGCTGGGGTGGACGGTCCCAGTACTTC.